These 18 T cell receptor beta chains originate from one sample sequenced in a study of CD8+CD57+ T cells in acquired aplastic anemia. Genomic DNA was employed as the template in profiling TCR beta VDJ and CDR3. TCRdb re-analysed the reads in MiXCR, keeping a single row per CDR3 protein. The sample contains some 290,000 distinct CDR3 sequences, approximately 55% of which appear only once. What was sequenced was sorted CD4+, CD8+, or CD8+CD57+ T cells (not recorded which) from PBMCs. These receptors were obtained from a human donor with severe aplastic anemia or a healthy control (not recorded which).

V and J are TRBV20-1 and TRBJ1-2, with D perhaps matching TRBD1 (5 bases). V lost 3 bases to trimming and J lost 4 bases, with 12 bases between them. Germline V lookup: CDR1 DFQATT, CDR2 SNEGSKA (reference sequence). This CDR3 has 13 residues. CDR3 sequence reads: CSASTGRSYGYTF. DNA for the CDR3: TGCAGTGCTAGTACAGGTCGCAGCTATGGCTACACCTTC.

There are a few counts of this clonotype. This chain uses TRBV25-1 with TRBJ1-4; TRBD1 matches at 7 bases. Per germline, CDR1 MGHDK and CDR2 SYGVNS. The V segment lost 3 bases and the J segment 8 bases; nucleotides outside the gene matches: 12. The length of the CDR3 is 16 residues. CDR3 protein: CASSENRGRGGEKLFF. In DNA, the CDR3 is TGTGCCAGCAGTGAGAACAGGGGCCGAGGAGGGGAAAAACTGTTTTTT.

The rearrangement joins TRBV10-3 to TRBJ2-3; 13 bases match TRBD2. The CDR3 runs to 16 residues. Losses at the gene ends were 2 bases for V and 5 bases for J; bases not matched to a gene: 4. CDR1 is ENHRY, CDR2 SYGVKD, per germline. CDR3 sequence reads: CAISETSGGVGDTQYF. CDR3 nucleotides: TGTGCCATCAGTGAGACTAGCGGGGGGGTGGGAGATACGCAGTATTTT.

About this clonotype: This may be a read error: a much more frequent sequence differs by one nucleotide. The genes are TRBV6-6 and TRBJ2-5; D tentatively reads TRBD1 or TRBD2 (5 bases each). This CDR3 has 15 amino acids. Germline values: CDR1 MNHNY, CDR2 SVGAGI (reference sequence). CDR3 region: CASSRLRDLQETQHF. The CDR3 DNA follows: TGTGCCAGCAGTCGCCTCCGGGACCTTCAAGAGACCCAGCACTTC.

The rearrangement links TRBV20-1 to TRBJ2-6, with no clear D. V lost 6 bases and J 0 bases, leaving 0 bases between the germline ends. In germline, CDR1 is DFQATT, CDR2 SNEGSKA (reference sequence). This CDR3 contains 11 residues. For the CDR3, the DNA is TGCAGTGCCTCTGGGGCCAACGTCCTGACTTTC. Translated: CSASGANVLTF.

The chain employs TRBV7-9 and TRBJ1-3; no definite D call. Germline lookup yields CDR1 SEHNR and CDR2 FQNEAQ (reference sequence). Trimming took 5 bases from V and 8 from J, leaving 4 bases between them. This CDR3 comprises 10 residues. The CDR3 reads CASSRDTIYF. The CDR3 DNA reads TGTGCCAGCAGCCGGGACACCATATATTTT.

This clonotype has only a few counts. The gene calls are TRBV7-9 and TRBJ2-1, with D tentatively TRBD2 (5 bases). Germline V gives CDR1 SEHNR, CDR2 FQNEAQ (reference sequence). V was shortened by 5 bases and J by 9 bases, with 14 bases between the two germline ends. The CDR3 is 13 amino acids. This CDR3 is CASSVRGLSEQFF. The CDR3 bases are TGTGCCAGCAGCGTCAGAGGGTTGAGTGAGCAGTTCTTC. The full variable domain, completed using reference TRBV7-9 and TRBJ2-1, is DTGVSQNPRHKITKRGQNVTFRCDPISEHNRLYWYRQTLGQGPEFLTYFQNEAQLEKSRLLSDRFSAERPKGSFSTLEIQRTEQGDSAMYLCASSVRGLSEQFFGPGTRLTVL.

This clonotype was seen at least ten times. V gene TRBV2 combines with J gene TRBJ2-2; TRBD2 aligns across 8 bases. Germline CDR1 SNHLY, CDR2 FYNNEI. The CDR3 is 14 amino acids. The V segment lost 6 bases and the J segment 7 bases; nucleotides outside the gene matches: 7. CDR3 coding DNA: TGTGCCAGCAGCCTGACTAGCGAGCTCGGGGAGCTGTTTTTT. Its protein is CASSLTSELGELFF.

J is TRBJ2-7 and V is TRBV12-3 or TRBV12-4, with D unclear. Trimming cost V 3 bases and J 5 bases, with 11 bases left between them. The CDR3 sequence is 13 residues long. This chain's CDR3 is CASSLVGLHEQYF. CDR3 bases: TGTGCCAGCAGTTTGGTTGGGTTGCACGAGCAGTACTTC.

This chain uses TRBV27 with TRBJ2-7, with a tentative D call TRBD1 (6 bases). Trimming took 9 bases from V and 4 from J, leaving 25 bases between them. CDR3 length equals 16 residues. In germline, CDR1 is MNHEY, CDR2 SMNVEV (reference sequence). The CDR3 spells CASKTGAGERGYEQYF. CDR3 in DNA: TGTGCCAGTAAGACCGGGGCAGGGGAAAGGGGTTACGAGCAGTACTTC.

The chain couples TRBV19 to TRBJ1-2; D is possibly TRBD1 (5 bases). Germline V lookup: CDR1 LNHDA, CDR2 SQIVND (reference sequence). Trimming removed 5 bases at V and 14 bases at J, with 18 bases between. This CDR3 spans 12 amino acids. The CDR3 DNA reads TGTGCCAGTAGTCTCGGGACCGCCGTCGTTACCTTC. It codes for CASSLGTAVVTF.

The V call is TRBV6-1, the J call TRBJ1-6; a possible D gene is TRBD1 (5 bases). Trimming cost V 4 bases and J 7 bases, with 11 bases left between them. Germline CDR1 and CDR2: MNHNS and SASEGT. The CDR3 totals 14 residues. The CDR3 region is CASSARDGNSPLHF. The DNA for the CDR3 is TGTGCCAGCAGTGCCCGGGACGGGAATTCACCCCTCCACTTT.

This clonotype was observed a few times. The chain combines TRBV7-8 with TRBJ2-7; 8 positions match TRBD1. The V and J ends lost 1 base and 7 bases, in that order; junction bases with no gene match: 3. The CDR3 consists of 13 residues. The germline gives CDR1 SGHVS, CDR2 FQNEAQ. This CDR3 is CASSLVRTGEQYF. In DNA, the CDR3 is TGTGCCAGCAGCTTAGTGAGGACAGGGGAGCAGTACTTC.

The V call is TRBV7-9, the J call TRBJ2-1; D uncertain. V was trimmed by 1 base and J by 9 bases, leaving 13 bases between them. Germline V CDR1 and CDR2: SEHNR, FQNEAQ (reference sequence). The CDR3 has 14 amino acids. The CDR3 region has the DNA TGTGCCAGCAGCTTAGGTTCAAGCGTTGTTGAGCAGTTCTTC. Translation gives CASSLGSSVVEQFF.

Only a few counts were recorded for this clonotype. The chain employs TRBV19 and TRBJ1-6, with D perhaps matching TRBD1 (5 bases). Trimming pared 3 bases from V and 7 bases from J, leaving 10 bases between. The CDR3 totals 14 residues. CDR1 and CDR2 (germline): LNHDA, SQIVND (reference sequence). CDR3 DNA sequence: TGTGCCAGTAGTATCGGGGCTTGGAATTCACCCCTCCACTTT. Translating gives CASSIGAWNSPLHF.

This rearrangement joins TRBV7-9 to TRBJ1-6, with 8 bases aligning to TRBD1. The V gene end was trimmed by 5 bases and the J gene end by 7 bases; junction bases not matched to a gene: 7. Germline CDR1 SEHNR, CDR2 FQNEAQ (reference sequence). The CDR3 sequence is 15 residues long. The CDR3 region has the DNA TGTGCCAGCAGCCCACCAGGGGGCCCGAATTCACCCCTCCACTTT. The encoded protein is CASSPPGGPNSPLHF.

The V call is TRBV7-2, the J call TRBJ2-3, with a tentative D call TRBD1 (5 bases). Germline CDR1 reads SGHTA; CDR2 reads FQGNSA. Trimming pared 6 bases from V and 2 bases from J, leaving 12 bases between. The CDR3 totals 14 residues. The CDR3: CASRDDSATDTQYF. CDR3 in DNA: TGTGCCAGCAGAGACGACAGCGCCACAGATACGCAGTATTTT.

This clonotype was counted only a few times. Germline and junction disagree at one end, which may indicate a read error. J is TRBJ1-4 and V is TRBV11-2; D may be TRBD1 (6 bases). Germline loops: CDR1 SGHAT, CDR2 FQNNGV. The length of the CDR3 is 15 residues. As DNA, the CDR3 is TGTGCCAGCAGCGCGCAGAGGGGGACTAATGAAAAACTGTCTTTT. Its translation: CASSAQRGTNEKLSF.